A selection of T cell receptor beta chains follows, all from one sample in a study of radiation and T cells in renal cell carcinoma. This table comes from immunoSEQ multiplex PCR, and its TCRdb copy is limited to in-frame clones, with some not included. Of roughly 92,000 clones in the sample, 80% to 90% were seen once. Sequenced material: blood, taken from a patient whose treatment included radiotherapy and nephrectomy. Receptor source: a man aged 55 to 69 with renal cell carcinoma. The CDR3 runs from the conserved cysteine through the conserved F or W. D genes are given only for firm matches. Clone size is shown for a subset of rows, as once, few, many or a class of expanded clone.

>TRBJ1-2|TRBD1|16|TRBV5-6|-
CASSFLGTAANYGYTF
>TRBJ1-2|TRBD1|15|TRBV5-6|-
CASSLPGQSLYGYTF
>TRBJ2-1|-|16|TRBV27|few
CASSSLIRPTYNEQFF
>TRBJ2-1|TRBD1|17|TRBV7-2|-
CASSKFASGTGLNEQFF
>TRBJ1-1|-|15|TRBV13|few
CASSKFDGSVAEAFF
>TRBJ2-7|-|16|TRBV5-4|-
CASSASVSLGPYEQYF
>TRBJ2-2|-|14|TRBV6-1|once
CASRIALNTGELFF
>TRBJ2-7|-|14|TRBV18|-
CASSPTGPSYEQYF
>TRBJ2-1|-|15|TRBV4-2|few
CASSQEYRAPNEQFF
>TRBJ2-5|-|15|TRBV27|-
CASSLWTGSQETQYF
>TRBJ2-7|-|13|TRBV11-2|-
CASSPTAPYEQYF
>TRBJ1-2|-|15|TRBV28|-
CASRLSVTRGDGYTF
>TRBJ1-1|-|13|TRBV4-2|-
CASSQDRGTEAFF
>TRBJ2-1|TRBD2|20|TRBV5-1|-
CASSLARLAGIRVSYNEQFF
>TRBJ2-7|-|11|TRBV20-1|-
CSASRYYEQYF
>TRBJ1-2|-|14|TRBV30|-
CAWSVLGRNYGYTF
>TRBJ2-5|TRBD1|15|TRBV5-1|-
CASSLGQGAGETQYF
>TRBJ1-2|-|14|TRBV15|-
CATSTSKGTNGYTF
>TRBJ2-7|-|13|TRBV28|-
CASVLGTSYEQYF
>TRBJ2-7|-|13|TRBV28|-
CASSFPMRYEQYF
>TRBJ2-2|-|15|TRBV5-1|-
CASISGESDTGELFF
>TRBJ2-3|-|13|TRBV4-1|once
CASSRTHPDTQYF
>TRBJ2-3|TRBD2|18|TRBV29-1|-
CSVDPPNDQAGSADTQYF
>TRBJ1-2|-|14|TRBV6-6|-
CASSPRGQAYGYTF
>TRBJ2-1|TRBD2|14|TRBV6-6|-
CASLRTSGNEEQFF
>TRBJ2-1|TRBD1|13|TRBV7-2|once
CASSSGGPRHRFF
>TRBJ2-5|-|15|TRBV10-2|-
CASSEFDRGTRAQYF
>TRBJ2-5|-|14|TRBV6-5|-
CASSNGAGQETQYF
>TRBJ2-7|-|15|TRBV18|-
CASSPQGLLSYEQYF
>TRBJ2-7|-|10|TRBV10-2|-
CASSGQRQYF
>TRBJ2-2|-|15|TRBV5-1|-
CASSLFATKAGELFF
>TRBJ1-2|TRBD1|14|TRBV28|-
CASSPQGRAGGYTF
>TRBJ2-7|-|13|TRBV27|once
CATRPPGTYEQYF
>TRBJ2-2|TRBD2|14|TRBV15|-
CAYGREVNTGELFF
>TRBJ2-3|-|15|TRBV5-1|-
CASSLDSPSTDTQYF
>TRBJ2-7|TRBD2|15|TRBV28|-
CASGRLASGFYEQYF
>TRBJ2-7|TRBD1|15|TRBV18|-
CASSPRDTGVYEQYF
>TRBJ2-5|-|12|TRBV27|-
CASSAVGETQYF
>TRBJ1-5|-|15|TRBV27|-
CASSLSGILDQPQHF
>TRBJ2-7|TRBD1|15|TRBV6-1|-
CASSNQGVPSYEQYF
>TRBJ1-1|-|13|TRBV10-3|few
CAISVKGDTEAFF
>TRBJ2-6|-|13|TRBV6-1|-
CASRESGANVLTF
>TRBJ2-1|-|15|TRBV2|-
CATLARDLPYNEQFF
>TRBJ1-4|TRBD1|14|TRBV7-9|-
CASSLDRGAEKLFF
>TRBJ2-7|-|13|TRBV2|-
CASKGLDNYEQYF
>TRBJ1-1|TRBD1|13|TRBV6-1|once
CASRPGGSAEAFF
>TRBJ2-7|-|16|TRBV5-1|-
CASSPEGRARPTEQYF
>TRBJ2-4|TRBD2|17|TRBV19|-
CASSSASSGIPKNIQYF
>TRBJ2-3|-|14|TRBV15|-
CATSREGGIDTQYF
>TRBJ2-7|-|14|TRBV28|-
CASSMASLPYEQYF
>TRBJ2-1|TRBD2|15|TRBV9|-
CASSPLTGGYNEQFF
>TRBJ1-2|TRBD1|16|TRBV30|-
CAWSRARDRGNYGYTF
>TRBJ2-5|-|15|TRBV2|-
CASSEGQGNQETQYF
>TRBJ2-4|-|14|TRBV27|-
CASSFGRGENIQYF